This is a list of T cell receptor beta chains from one sample in a study of control samples from healthy donors and cancer patients. Generated by immunoSEQ multiplex PCR, the TCRdb table keeps only in-frame clones and is missing some. The repertoire holds over 100,000 clones, with 92% as singletons. Specimen: blood. Receptors were obtained from a young woman in good health. Each CDR3 is given with its conserved first and last residue. Fields, in order: clone size, D gene, V gene, J gene, CDR3 DNA, CDR3 protein. The D gene is left open where the match is weak. The size entry is marked missing in some rows and otherwise reads once, few, many or a size class.

clone size: -
D gene: -
V gene: TRBV29-1
J gene: TRBJ2-7
CDR3 DNA: TGCAGCGTTGAAGATGGTTCATACGAGCAGTACTTC
CDR3 protein: CSVEDGSYEQYF

clone size: -
D gene: TRBD2
V gene: TRBV19
J gene: TRBJ2-7
CDR3 DNA: TGTGCCAGTCAGGGACTAGCGGGGGCAGGGGAGCAGTACTTC
CDR3 protein: CASQGLAGAGEQYF

clone size: -
D gene: -
V gene: TRBV3-1/TRBV3-2
J gene: TRBJ2-1
CDR3 DNA: TGTGCCAGCAGTCTCGGGTCCTCCTACAATGAGCAGTTCTTC
CDR3 protein: CASSLGSSYNEQFF

clone size: -
D gene: -
V gene: TRBV19
J gene: TRBJ1-6
CDR3 DNA: TGTGCCAGTAGTATAGGAATTTCACCCCTCCACTTT
CDR3 protein: CASSIGISPLHF

clone size: -
D gene: TRBD2
V gene: TRBV9
J gene: TRBJ2-7
CDR3 DNA: TGTGCCAGCAGCGTAGCGCCTAGCGGGAGTGAGCAGTACTTC
CDR3 protein: CASSVAPSGSEQYF

clone size: -
D gene: TRBD1
V gene: TRBV5-5
J gene: TRBJ1-4
CDR3 DNA: TGTGCCAGCAGCCCGGACAGGGGGCTGTTTTTT
CDR3 protein: CASSPDRGLFF

clone size: -
D gene: -
V gene: TRBV10-2
J gene: TRBJ2-1
CDR3 DNA: TGCGCCAGCAGCGCAGCATCCACTCTTCTAGGGAGAAATGAGCAGTTCTTC
CDR3 protein: CASSAASTLLGRNEQFF

clone size: -
D gene: TRBD2
V gene: TRBV24-1
J gene: TRBJ2-7
CDR3 DNA: TGTGCCACCAGTGATAGACTAGCGAACCCATACGAGCAGTACTTC
CDR3 protein: CATSDRLANPYEQYF

clone size: -
D gene: TRBD2
V gene: TRBV5-4
J gene: TRBJ2-7
CDR3 DNA: TGTGCCAGCAGCTTGGAGGTAGCGGGGGGCCGCTACGAGCAGTACTTC
CDR3 protein: CASSLEVAGGRYEQYF

clone size: -
D gene: -
V gene: TRBV10-2
J gene: TRBJ2-7
CDR3 DNA: TGCGCCAGCAGCCTCCACTACGAGCAGTACTTC
CDR3 protein: CASSLHYEQYF

clone size: -
D gene: -
V gene: TRBV19
J gene: TRBJ1-1
CDR3 DNA: TGTGCCAGTAGTATTAAGGTAGGACGGATGAACACTGAAGCTTTCTTT
CDR3 protein: CASSIKVGRMNTEAFF

clone size: -
D gene: TRBD1
V gene: TRBV12-3/TRBV12-4
J gene: TRBJ1-1
CDR3 DNA: TGTGCCAGCACCACCACCGCAGGGGGAGCTTTCTTT
CDR3 protein: CASTTTAGGAFF

clone size: once
D gene: -
V gene: TRBV10-3
J gene: TRBJ1-6
CDR3 DNA: TGTGCCATCAGTGAGTCGGCAGGGTCAGTGTCACCCCTCCACTTT
CDR3 protein: CAISESAGSVSPLHF

clone size: -
D gene: -
V gene: TRBV6-4
J gene: TRBJ2-7
CDR3 DNA: TGTGCCAGCAGTCTCGCCGGGACCGGCGCAAGCGAGCAGTACTTC
CDR3 protein: CASSLAGTGASEQYF

clone size: -
D gene: -
V gene: TRBV4-3
J gene: TRBJ1-1
CDR3 DNA: TGCGCCAGCAGTCTCGGTAACGTAAACACTGAAGCTTTCTTT
CDR3 protein: CASSLGNVNTEAFF

clone size: -
D gene: -
V gene: TRBV10-3
J gene: TRBJ1-2
CDR3 DNA: TGTGCCATCAGTGAGTCTACCTATGGCTACACCTTC
CDR3 protein: CAISESTYGYTF

clone size: once
D gene: -
V gene: TRBV6-6
J gene: TRBJ2-3
CDR3 DNA: TGTGCCAGCGGGCTCGGGGGAACCACAGATACGCAGTATTTT
CDR3 protein: CASGLGGTTDTQYF

clone size: -
D gene: TRBD2
V gene: TRBV18
J gene: TRBJ2-7
CDR3 DNA: TGTGCCAGCTCTAACACGGGACTAGCGGGAGGCGAGCAGTACTTC
CDR3 protein: CASSNTGLAGGEQYF